These 27 T cell receptor beta chains share one sample of origin, sequenced in a study of CD8+ T cells in alopecia areata. Treatment reported: oral pan-JAK inhibitor, 5-10 mg twice daily. cDNA serving as the sequencing template came from extracted, reverse transcribed RNA. TCRdb keeps only in-frame clones here, not all; method: immunoSEQ multiplex PCR. The table has approximately 210,000 clones, less than 70% seen once. Sequenced here: CD4+ T cells sorted from blood, sampled between weeks 47 and 50, from a patient treated with tofacitinib. The receptor set was obtained from a human donor with alopecia areata.

The chain employs TRBV9 and TRBJ2-5; 9 bases match TRBD2. Unmatched junction bases numbered 8, after V lost 3 bases and J lost 5 bases. The CDR3 loop spans 15 amino acids. Germline CDR1 is SGDLS and CDR2 is YYNGEE. CDR3 DNA: TGTGCCAGCAGCGGAAACCCTAGCGGGGTCGAGACCCAGTACTTC. The encoded protein is CASSGNPSGVETQYF.

This rearrangement joins TRBV7-2 to TRBJ2-7; a possible D gene is TRBD2 (5 bases). There are 16 residues in the CDR3. CDR1 SGHTA and CDR2 FQGNSA come from the germline V gene. The ends were cut back, 5 bases at V and 0 bases at J, with 17 bases in the middle. The CDR3 DNA reads as TGTGCCAGCAGCCAAGAGGGCAGTTGGGACTCCTACGAGCAGTACTTC. It encodes CASSQEGSWDSYEQYF.

This clone was observed a few times. The gene calls are TRBV30 and TRBJ1-1, with a weak D call TRBD1 (5 bases). V was cut by 7 bases and J by 8 bases, with 11 bases left in between. There are 10 residues in the CDR3. Germline CDR1 is GTSNPN and CDR2 is SVGIG (reference sequence). The CDR3 DNA is TGTGCCTCCTGGGGCAGAGAAGCTTTCTTT. It encodes CASWGREAFF.

This clone showed up just once. The V gene is TRBV29-1, the J gene TRBJ1-1, with D unclear. With 4 bases removed from V and 7 bases from J, the gap between germline ends came to 7 bases. The CDR3 is made up of 10 amino acids. From germline, CDR1 is SQVTM and CDR2 ANQGSEA. CDR3 nucleotide sequence: TGCAGCGTTGCCGACCTTGAAGCTTTCTTT. This encodes CSVADLEAFF.

This clone was seen only a few times. The rearrangement links TRBV25-1 to TRBJ2-3, with 8 nucleotides matching TRBD1. This CDR3 contains 13 residues. Germline CDR1 and CDR2: MGHDK and SYGVNS. With V trimmed by 2 bases and J by 8 bases, 3 bases remained unmatched. The CDR3 protein is CASSELTGATQYF. The CDR3 DNA sequence: TGTGCCAGCAGTGAACTGACAGGGGCTACGCAGTATTTT.

This clone has a count of ten or more. V is TRBV11-3 and J is TRBJ2-1; 8 bases align to TRBD2. CDR1 is SGHNT and CDR2 is YENEEA in the germline V gene. The V and J ends lost 3 bases and 4 bases, in that order; junction bases with no gene match: 5. The CDR3 length is 15 residues. The CDR3 region is CASSLAASGYNEQFF. CDR3 DNA sequence: TGTGCCAGCAGCTTGGCAGCTAGCGGGTACAATGAGCAGTTCTTC. Variable domain in full (rest from reference TRBV11-3 and TRBJ2-1): EAGVVQSPRYKIIEKKQPVAFWCNPISGHNTLYWYLQNLGQGPELLIRYENEEAVDDSQLPKDRFSAERLKGVDSTLKIQPAELGDSAVYLCASSLAASGYNEQFFGPGTRLTVL.

With respect to this clone: One end of the junction is discordant with germline, which a read error may explain. The gene calls are TRBV4-3 and TRBJ2-1, with TRBD1 identical over 9 bases. CDR1 LGHNA and CDR2 YSLEER come from the germline V gene. The CDR3 runs to 16 residues. CDR3 nucleotide sequence: TGCGTCAGCAGCCAAGGGGACAGGGCTACCTACAATGAGCAGTTCTTC. Its translation: CVSSQGDRATYNEQFF.

In this sample, this clone turned up once. The V and J genes are TRBV25-1 and TRBJ1-1; the D gene is possibly TRBD1 (5 bases). The germline CDR1 and CDR2 sequences are MGHDK and SYGVNS. The V end was cut by 6 bases, the J end by 4 bases, with 9 bases between. This CDR3 has 12 amino acids. The CDR3 DNA sequence: TGTGCCAGCAGCACAGGTACCACTGAAGCTTTCTTT. Protein product: CASSTGTTEAFF.

This clone was observed a few times. The V and J genes are TRBV2 and TRBJ2-1; weak D call: TRBD1 (6 bases). Germline V CDR1 and CDR2: SNHLY, FYNNEI. This CDR3 spans 13 amino acids. Trimming took off 7 bases at V and 9 bases at J, with 16 bases between the two ends. CDR3 in DNA: TGTGCCAGCATCCCAGGGGAAGTCGGTGAGCAGTTCTTC. This translates into CASIPGEVGEQFF.

This clone was counted a few times. The chain recombines TRBV30 with TRBJ1-2; no clear D. The CDR3 runs 11 residues. V gave up 4 bases and J gave up 8 bases, with 11 bases separating them. Germline V lookup: CDR1 GTSNPN, CDR2 SVGIG (reference sequence). The CDR3 loop is CAWTFEGGYTF. The CDR3 DNA follows: TGTGCCTGGACGTTCGAGGGCGGCTACACCTTC.

The chain links TRBV25-1 to TRBJ2-1, with D possibly TRBD1 on 6 matching bases. This CDR3 is 15 amino acids long. With 7 bases removed from V and 5 bases from J, the gap between germline ends came to 18 bases. Germline V lookup: CDR1 MGHDK, CDR2 SYGVNS. The CDR3 loop reads CASTWGTILNNEQFF. CDR3 DNA: TGTGCCAGCACATGGGGGACAATCCTAAACAATGAGCAGTTCTTC.

The chain links TRBV14 to TRBJ1-1; D call uncertain. The germline V gene encodes CDR1 SGHDN and CDR2 FVKESK. CDR3 length: 15 residues. V shed 6 bases and J shed 1 base, with 15 bases lying between them. The CDR3 is CASSLYGVQNTEAFF. The CDR3 DNA reads TGTGCCAGCAGTCTATATGGGGTCCAGAACACTGAAGCTTTCTTT.

The chain employs TRBV11-2 and TRBJ2-4; 8 nucleotides align to TRBD2. This CDR3 has 14 residues. Germline V CDR1 and CDR2: SGHAT, FQNNGV. Trimming took 5 bases from V and 9 from J; bases not matched to a gene: 9. DNA of the CDR3: TGTGCCAGCAGCGAAACTAGCGGCCCCGGCATTCAGTACTTC. Residues: CASSETSGPGIQYF.

This clone was observed a handful of times. The chain couples TRBV2 to TRBJ2-3; D gene ambiguous. From germline, CDR1 is SNHLY and CDR2 FYNNEI. The CDR3 has 11 residues. The ends were cut back, 4 bases at V and 7 bases at J, with 6 bases in the middle. The CDR3 nucleotides read TGTGCCAGCAGTGGAGGCTATACGCAGTATTTT. Amino acids: CASSGGYTQYF.

This rearrangement joins TRBV29-1 to TRBJ2-7; either TRBD1 or TRBD2 may supply D (5 bases each). Per the germline V gene, CDR1 is SQVTM and CDR2 is ANQGSEA. The CDR3 has 14 amino acids. The V gene lost 4 bases and the J gene lost 3 bases, with 16 bases spanning the gap. CDR3 amino acids: CSVGNWGIDYEQYF. In DNA, the CDR3 is TGCAGCGTTGGCAACTGGGGGATCGACTACGAGCAGTACTTC.

The V gene is TRBV7-2, the J gene TRBJ2-7; D is unclear. There are 15 residues in the CDR3. V lost 5 bases, J lost 4 bases, and 18 bases lay in between. CDR1 is SGHTA and CDR2 is FQGNSA in the germline V gene. The CDR3 loop is CASSHGTRSGYEQYF. As DNA, the CDR3 is TGTGCCAGCAGCCACGGAACGCGATCCGGTTACGAGCAGTACTTC. The full variable domain, completed using reference TRBV7-2 and TRBJ2-7, is GAGVSQSPSNKVTEKGKDVELRCDPISGHTALYWYRQSLGQGLEFLIYFQGNSAPDKSGLPSDRFSAERTGGSVSTLTIQRTQQEDSAVYLCASSHGTRSGYEQYFGPGTRLTVT.

The rearrangement joins TRBV30 to TRBJ1-1, with D perhaps matching TRBD1 (6 bases). Trimming pared 7 bases from V and 5 bases from J, leaving 14 bases between. This CDR3 has 12 amino acids. Germline values: CDR1 GTSNPN, CDR2 SVGIG (reference sequence). CDR3 sequence (DNA): TGTGCCTCCTCAGGGGAGTGGACTGAAGCTTTCTTT. It specifies CASSGEWTEAFF.

The chain is built from TRBV27 and TRBJ1-1; D possibly corresponds to TRBD1 (5 bases). The CDR3 is 14 residues long. V dropped 3 bases and J dropped 1 base, with 9 bases sitting between them. Germline-derived CDR1 and CDR2 are MNHEY and SMNVEV (reference sequence). The CDR3 sequence: CASSFAGTNTEAFF. CDR3 DNA: TGTGCCAGCAGTTTCGCCGGGACGAACACTGAAGCTTTCTTT.

CDR3 sequence reads: CATRQAVGNQPQHF. The CDR3 coding sequence is TGTGCCACCCGACAGGCGGTTGGCAATCAGCCCCAGCATTTT. The rearrangement joins TRBV2 to TRBJ1-5; a weak D match, TRBD1 (6 bases). The CDR3 is made up of 14 amino acids. The germline V gene has CDR1 SNHLY and CDR2 FYNNEI. V lost 10 bases to trimming and J lost 2 bases, with 15 bases between them.

In this sample, this clone turned up a few times. The chain combines TRBV29-1 with TRBJ2-1; D is unclear. The length of the CDR3 is 11 residues. The V end lost 2 bases, the J end lost 10 bases, and 9 bases lay between the germline ends. Germline V gene lookup returns CDR1 SQVTM and CDR2 ANQGSEA. The CDR3: CSVESAIEQFF. The CDR3 coding sequence is TGCAGCGTTGAAAGCGCCATCGAGCAGTTCTTC.

The rearrangement links TRBV5-6 to TRBJ2-7; unclear D gene. V was trimmed by 3 bases and J by 3 bases, leaving 7 bases between them. There are 12 residues in the CDR3. Germline-derived CDR1 and CDR2 are SGHDT and YYEEEE. CDR3 sequence (DNA): TGTGCCAGCAGCTCTCCGGGCTACGAGCAGTACTTC. Translated: CASSSPGYEQYF.

This clone appeared a single time. V gene TRBV9 combines with J gene TRBJ2-5, with a possible D match to TRBD2 (6 bases). V was cut by 7 bases and J by 6 bases, with 22 bases left in between. The germline V gene encodes CDR1 SGDLS and CDR2 YYNGEE. There are 15 residues in the CDR3. The CDR3: CASGNEGAGRQTQYF. In DNA, the CDR3 is TGTGCCAGCGGGAACGAGGGAGCCGGGAGACAGACCCAGTACTTC.

The J gene is TRBJ2-1, the V gene TRBV14; unclear D gene. V was pared by 4 bases and J by 9 bases, with 13 bases between. Germline V gene sequence: CDR1 SGHDN, CDR2 FVKESK. There are 13 residues in the CDR3. The CDR3 here is CASSRGLGSEQFF. The CDR3 region has the DNA TGTGCCAGCAGCCGCGGATTGGGAAGTGAGCAGTTCTTC.

The chain couples TRBV30 to TRBJ1-5; D not resolved. The CDR3 is 13 residues long. Germline V CDR1 and CDR2: GTSNPN, SVGIG (reference sequence). The V and J ends lost 2 bases and 3 bases respectively, with 8 bases between them. CDR3 loop: CAWSSTSNQPQHF. Here the CDR3 DNA reads TGTGCCTGGAGTTCCACTTCCAATCAGCCCCAGCATTTT.

This sequence joins TRBV7-2 and TRBJ1-2; no definite D call. The germline gives CDR1 SGHTA, CDR2 FQGNSA. This CDR3 contains 14 residues. V shed 1 base and J shed 2 bases, with 8 bases lying between them. The CDR3 region has the DNA TGTGCCAGCAGCTTAGGCGCAGAAAACTATGGCTACACCTTC. It codes for CASSLGAENYGYTF.

The chain employs TRBV9 and TRBJ1-6; 10 bases map to TRBD1. Germline trimming cut 0 bases from V and 16 bases from J; bases unmatched to any gene: 4. In germline, CDR1 is SGDLS, CDR2 YYNGEE. This CDR3 is 13 amino acids long. The CDR3 spells CASSVGDRGKLHF. The CDR3 DNA reads TGTGCCAGCAGCGTAGGGGACAGGGGAAAACTCCACTTT.

This clone occurred a few times. V and J are TRBV2 and TRBJ1-2; D unresolved. The germline V gene encodes CDR1 SNHLY and CDR2 FYNNEI. Between the trimmed V and J ends, which lost 6 bases and 5 bases, there was a span of 7 bases. The CDR3 is made up of 11 amino acids. DNA for the CDR3: TGTGCCAGCAGCGTCCAGTATGGCTACACCTTC. It yields the protein CASSVQYGYTF.